This TCR beta chain came from a study of response to subunit inactivated influenza vaccine. Regarding the study as a whole: After each seasonal influenza vaccination, few new T cells are recruited, the authors suggested.

The V end lost 4 bases, the J end lost 7 bases, and 14 bases lay between the germline ends. Germline V gene sequence: CDR1 SQVTM, CDR2 ANQGSEA. The CDR3 has 12 residues. Comment on this clonotype: Its antigen is undetermined.

MiXCR, run by TCRdb on the RT-PCR reads, gives a single entry per CDR3 protein. In the table there are 540,000 or so distinct CDR3 sequences, 10% to 15% of which are singletons. The sequence was obtained from a man in his fifties who received an inactivated influenza vaccine. Sequencing used PBMCs from blood, obtained around seven weeks after vaccination. The genes are TRBV29-1 and TRBJ2-7, with D perhaps assigned TRBD1 or TRBD2 (6 bases each). Here the CDR3 reads CSVGRGDREQYF. The CDR3 coding sequence is TGCAGCGTTGGTAGGGGGGATCGGGAGCAGTACTTC.